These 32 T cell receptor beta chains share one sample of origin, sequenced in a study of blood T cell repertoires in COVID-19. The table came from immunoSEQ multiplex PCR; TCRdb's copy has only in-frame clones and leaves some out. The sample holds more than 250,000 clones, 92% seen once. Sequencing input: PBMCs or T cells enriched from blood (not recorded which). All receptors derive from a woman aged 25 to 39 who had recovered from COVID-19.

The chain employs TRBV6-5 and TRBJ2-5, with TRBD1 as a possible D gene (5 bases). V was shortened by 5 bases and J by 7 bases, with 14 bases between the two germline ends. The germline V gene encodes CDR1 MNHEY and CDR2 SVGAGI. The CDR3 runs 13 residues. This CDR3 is CASSPQVPGTQYF. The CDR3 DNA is TGTGCCAGCAGTCCACAGGTCCCGGGGACCCAGTACTTC.

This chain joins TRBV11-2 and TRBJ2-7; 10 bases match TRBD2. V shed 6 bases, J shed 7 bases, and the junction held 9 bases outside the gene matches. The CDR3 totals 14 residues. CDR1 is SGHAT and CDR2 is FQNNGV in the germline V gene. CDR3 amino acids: CASRLTLAGSEQYF. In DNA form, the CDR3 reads TGTGCCAGCAGGTTAACACTAGCGGGGAGTGAGCAGTACTTC. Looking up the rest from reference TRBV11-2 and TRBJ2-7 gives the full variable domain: EAGVAQSPRYKIIEKRQSVAFWCNPISGHATLYWYQQILGQGPKLLIQFQNNGVVDDSQLPKDRFSAERLKGVDSTLKIQPAKLEDSAVYLCASRLTLAGSEQYFGPGTRLTVT.

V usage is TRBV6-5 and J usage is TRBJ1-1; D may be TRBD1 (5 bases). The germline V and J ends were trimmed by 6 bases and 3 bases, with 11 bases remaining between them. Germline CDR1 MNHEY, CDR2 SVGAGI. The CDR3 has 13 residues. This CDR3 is CASRPRQYTEAFF. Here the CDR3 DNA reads TGTGCCAGCAGACCCAGACAGTACACTGAAGCTTTCTTT.

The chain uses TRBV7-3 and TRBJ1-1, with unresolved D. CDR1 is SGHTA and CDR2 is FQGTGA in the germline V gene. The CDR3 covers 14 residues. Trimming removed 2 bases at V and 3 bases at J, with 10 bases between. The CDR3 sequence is CASSLRGWDTEAFF. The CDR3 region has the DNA TGTGCCAGCAGCTTACGGGGTTGGGACACTGAAGCTTTCTTT.

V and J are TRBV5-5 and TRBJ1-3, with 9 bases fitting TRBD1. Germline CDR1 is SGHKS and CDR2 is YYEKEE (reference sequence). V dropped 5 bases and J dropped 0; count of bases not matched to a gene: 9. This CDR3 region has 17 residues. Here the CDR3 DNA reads TGTGCCAGCAGTCTTACAGGGGGCGAAGACTCTGGAAACACCATATATTTT. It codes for CASSLTGGEDSGNTIYF.

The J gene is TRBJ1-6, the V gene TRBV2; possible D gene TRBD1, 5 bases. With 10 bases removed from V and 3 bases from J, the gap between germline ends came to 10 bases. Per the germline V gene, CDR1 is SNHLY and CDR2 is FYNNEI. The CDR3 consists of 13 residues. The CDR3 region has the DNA TGTGCCATCGGGGGGGGCTATAATTCACCCCTCCACTTT. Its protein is CAIGGGYNSPLHF.

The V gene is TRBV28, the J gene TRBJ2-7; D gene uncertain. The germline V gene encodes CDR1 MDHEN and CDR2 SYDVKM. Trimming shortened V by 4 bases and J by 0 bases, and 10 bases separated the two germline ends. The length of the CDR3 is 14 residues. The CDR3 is CASSSGPSSYEQYF. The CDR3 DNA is TGTGCCAGCAGTTCCGGCCCTAGCTCCTACGAGCAGTACTTC. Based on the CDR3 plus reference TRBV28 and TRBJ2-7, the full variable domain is DVKVTQSSRYLVKRTGEKVFLECVQDMDHENMFWYRQDPGLGLRLIYFSYDVKMKEKGDIPEGYSVSREKKERFSLILESASTNQTSMYLCASSSGPSSYEQYFGPGTRLTVT.

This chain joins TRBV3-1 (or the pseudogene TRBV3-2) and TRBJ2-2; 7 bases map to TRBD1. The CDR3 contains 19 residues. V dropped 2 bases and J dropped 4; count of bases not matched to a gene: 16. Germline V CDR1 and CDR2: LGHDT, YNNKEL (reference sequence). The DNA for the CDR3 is TGTGCCAGCAGCCAATACGGCTCTGGCAGGGGGTTTATCACCGGGGAGCTGTTTTTT. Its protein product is CASSQYGSGRGFITGELFF.

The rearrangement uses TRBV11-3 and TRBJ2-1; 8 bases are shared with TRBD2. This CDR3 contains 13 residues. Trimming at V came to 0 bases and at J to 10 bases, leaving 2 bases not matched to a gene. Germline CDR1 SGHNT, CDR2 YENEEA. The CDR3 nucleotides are TGTGCCAGCAGCTTAGATCCGGGAGGGGAGCAGTTCTTC. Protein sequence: CASSLDPGGEQFF.

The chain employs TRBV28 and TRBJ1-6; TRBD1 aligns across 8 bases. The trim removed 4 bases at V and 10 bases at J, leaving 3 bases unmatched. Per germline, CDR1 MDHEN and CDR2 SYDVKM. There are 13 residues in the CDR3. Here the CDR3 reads CASSSRQGSPLHF. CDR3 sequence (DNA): TGTGCCAGCAGTTCGAGACAGGGGTCACCCCTCCACTTT.

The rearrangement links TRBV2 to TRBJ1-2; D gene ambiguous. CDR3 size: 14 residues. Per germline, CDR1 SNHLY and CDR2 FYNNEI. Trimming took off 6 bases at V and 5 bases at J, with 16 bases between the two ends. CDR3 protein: CASSELSQAYGYTF. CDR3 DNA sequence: TGTGCCAGCAGCGAGCTATCCCAGGCTTATGGCTACACCTTC.

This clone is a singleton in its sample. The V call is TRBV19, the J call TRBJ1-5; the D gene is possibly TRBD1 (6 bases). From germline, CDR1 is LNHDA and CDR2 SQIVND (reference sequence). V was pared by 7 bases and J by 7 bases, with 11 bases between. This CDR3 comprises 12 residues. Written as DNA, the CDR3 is TGTGCCAGTAAGGGGGTTGGCCAGCCCCAGCATTTT. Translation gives CASKGVGQPQHF. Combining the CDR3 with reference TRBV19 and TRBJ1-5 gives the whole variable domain DGGITQSPKYLFRKEGQNVTLSCEQNLNHDAMYWYRQDPGQGLRLIYYSQIVNDFQKGDIAEGYSVSREKKESFPLTVTSAQKNPTAFYLCASKGVGQPQHFGDGTRLSIL.

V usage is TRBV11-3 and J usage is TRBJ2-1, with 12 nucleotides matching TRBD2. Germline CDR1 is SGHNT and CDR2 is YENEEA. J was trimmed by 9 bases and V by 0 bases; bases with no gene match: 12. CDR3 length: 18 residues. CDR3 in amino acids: CASSLDAPGLAGKGEQFF. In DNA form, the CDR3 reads TGTGCCAGCAGCTTAGATGCCCCCGGACTAGCGGGGAAGGGTGAGCAGTTCTTC.

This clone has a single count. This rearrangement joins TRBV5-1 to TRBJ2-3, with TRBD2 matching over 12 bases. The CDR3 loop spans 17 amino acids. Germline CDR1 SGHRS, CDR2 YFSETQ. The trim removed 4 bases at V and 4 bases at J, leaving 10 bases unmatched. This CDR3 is CASSRRLAGVVADTQYF. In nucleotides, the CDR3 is TGCGCCAGCAGCAGGCGACTAGCGGGGGTAGTGGCAGATACGCAGTATTTT.

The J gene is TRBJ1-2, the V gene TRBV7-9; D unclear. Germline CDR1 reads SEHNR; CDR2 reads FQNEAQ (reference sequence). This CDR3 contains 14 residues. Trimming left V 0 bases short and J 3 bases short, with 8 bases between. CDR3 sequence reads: CASSLAGSYYGYTF. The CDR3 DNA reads TGTGCCAGCAGCTTAGCAGGGAGCTACTATGGCTACACCTTC.

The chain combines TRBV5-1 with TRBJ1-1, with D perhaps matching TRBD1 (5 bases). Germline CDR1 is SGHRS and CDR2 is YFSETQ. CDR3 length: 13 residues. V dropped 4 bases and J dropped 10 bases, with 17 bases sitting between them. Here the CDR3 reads CASSVDSAGAAFF. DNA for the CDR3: TGCGCCAGCAGCGTAGACAGCGCCGGCGCAGCTTTCTTT.

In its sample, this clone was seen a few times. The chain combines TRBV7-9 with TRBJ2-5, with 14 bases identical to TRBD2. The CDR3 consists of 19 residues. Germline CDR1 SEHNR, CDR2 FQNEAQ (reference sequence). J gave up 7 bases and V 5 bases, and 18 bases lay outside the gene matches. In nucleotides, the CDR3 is TGTGCCAGCAGCCGCGGAGTGGGACTAGCGGGAGCTGGAGATTCGACCCAGTACTTC. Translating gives CASSRGVGLAGAGDSTQYF. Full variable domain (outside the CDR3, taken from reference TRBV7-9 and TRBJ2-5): DTGVSQNPRHKITKRGQNVTFRCDPISEHNRLYWYRQTLGQGPEFLTYFQNEAQLEKSRLLSDRFSAERPKGSFSTLEIQRTEQGDSAMYLCASSRGVGLAGAGDSTQYFGPGTRLLVL.

CDR3 sequence (DNA): TGTGCCAGCAGCATTGGGACAGGGATCGGGGAGCTGTTTTTT. This sequence encodes CASSIGTGIGELFF. The chain employs TRBV7-9 and TRBJ2-2; TRBD1 agrees at 9 bases. The V gene's germline CDR1 is SEHNR and CDR2 FQNEAQ (reference sequence). The CDR3 runs 14 residues. The V and J ends lost 5 bases and 7 bases, in that order; junction bases with no gene match: 5.

The CDR3, as DNA: TGTGCCAGCAGTTGGTGGAGGGAACTTCGATTCTACGAGCAGTACTTC. Translation gives CASSWWRELRFYEQYF. This chain links TRBV28 with TRBJ2-7, with a weak D call TRBD2 (6 bases). Trimming took 4 bases from V and 3 from J, leaving 19 bases between them. Per germline, CDR1 MDHEN and CDR2 SYDVKM. The CDR3 totals 16 residues.

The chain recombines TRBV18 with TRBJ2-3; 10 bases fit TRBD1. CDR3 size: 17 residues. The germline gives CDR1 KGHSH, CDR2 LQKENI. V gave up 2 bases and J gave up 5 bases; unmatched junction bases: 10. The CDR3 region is CASSPSRDRGGKDTQYF. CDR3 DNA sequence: TGTGCCAGCTCACCAAGCCGGGACAGGGGAGGGAAAGATACGCAGTATTTT.

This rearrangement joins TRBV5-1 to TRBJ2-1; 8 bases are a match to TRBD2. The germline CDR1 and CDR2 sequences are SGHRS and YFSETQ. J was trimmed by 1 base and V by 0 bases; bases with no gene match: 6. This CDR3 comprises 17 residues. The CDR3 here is CASSLGRGGHSYNEQFF. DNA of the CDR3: TGCGCCAGCAGCTTGGGTCGCGGGGGGCATTCCTACAATGAGCAGTTCTTC. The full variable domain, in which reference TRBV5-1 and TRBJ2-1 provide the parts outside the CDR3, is KAGVTQTPRYLIKTRGQQVTLSCSPISGHRSVSWYQQTPGQGLQFLFEYFSETQRNKGNFPGRFSGRQFSNSRSEMNVSTLELGDSALYLCASSLGRGGHSYNEQFFGPGTRLTVL.

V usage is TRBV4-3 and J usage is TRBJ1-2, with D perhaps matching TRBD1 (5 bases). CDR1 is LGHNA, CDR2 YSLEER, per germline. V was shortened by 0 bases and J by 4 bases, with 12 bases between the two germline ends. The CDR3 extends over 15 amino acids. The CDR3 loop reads CASSQDLGASYGYTF. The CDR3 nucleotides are TGCGCCAGCAGCCAAGATCTAGGGGCAAGCTATGGCTACACCTTC.

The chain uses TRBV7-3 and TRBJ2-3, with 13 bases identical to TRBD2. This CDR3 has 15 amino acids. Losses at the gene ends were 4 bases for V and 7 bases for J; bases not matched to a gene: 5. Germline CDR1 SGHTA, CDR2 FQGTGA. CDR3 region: CASSSTSGGAHTQYF. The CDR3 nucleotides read TGTGCCAGCAGCTCAACTAGCGGGGGGGCCCATACGCAGTATTTT.

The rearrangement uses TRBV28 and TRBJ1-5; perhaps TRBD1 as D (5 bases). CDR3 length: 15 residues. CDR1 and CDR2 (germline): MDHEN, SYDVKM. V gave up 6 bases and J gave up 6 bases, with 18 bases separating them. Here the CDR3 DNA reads TGTGCCAGCAGGATCACGGGGCTCGGGGGTCAGCCCCAGCATTTT. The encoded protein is CASRITGLGGQPQHF.

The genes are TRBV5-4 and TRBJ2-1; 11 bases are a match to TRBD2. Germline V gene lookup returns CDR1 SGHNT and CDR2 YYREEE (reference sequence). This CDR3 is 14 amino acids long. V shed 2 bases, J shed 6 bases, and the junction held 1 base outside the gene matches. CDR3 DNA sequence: TGTGCCAGCAGCTTCGGACTAGCGGGCAATGAGCAGTTCTTC. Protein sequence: CASSFGLAGNEQFF.

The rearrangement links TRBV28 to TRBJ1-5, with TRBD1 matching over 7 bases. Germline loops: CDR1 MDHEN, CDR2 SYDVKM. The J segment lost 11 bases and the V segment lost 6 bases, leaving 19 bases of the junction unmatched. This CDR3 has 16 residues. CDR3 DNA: TGTGCCAGCAGCCTCCCCGGGGCCCAAGGGGGCATCACCCAGCATTTT. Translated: CASSLPGAQGGITQHF. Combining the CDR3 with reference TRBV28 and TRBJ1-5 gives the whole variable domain DVKVTQSSRYLVKRTGEKVFLECVQDMDHENMFWYRQDPGLGLRLIYFSYDVKMKEKGDIPEGYSVSREKKERFSLILESASTNQTSMYLCASSLPGAQGGITQHFGDGTRLSIL.

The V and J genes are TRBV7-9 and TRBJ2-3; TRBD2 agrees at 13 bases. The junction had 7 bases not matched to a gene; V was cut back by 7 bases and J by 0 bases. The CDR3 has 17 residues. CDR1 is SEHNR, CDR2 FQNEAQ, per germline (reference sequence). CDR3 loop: CASTQTSGGPSTDTQYF. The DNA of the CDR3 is TGTGCCAGCACCCAGACTAGCGGGGGGCCTAGCACAGATACGCAGTATTTT.

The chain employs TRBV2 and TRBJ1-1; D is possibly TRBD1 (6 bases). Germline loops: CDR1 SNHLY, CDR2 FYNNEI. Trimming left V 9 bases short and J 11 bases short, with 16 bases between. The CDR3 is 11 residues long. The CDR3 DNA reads TGTGCCAGTCAGGGGACCTCAACGGCTTTCTTT. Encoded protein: CASQGTSTAFF.

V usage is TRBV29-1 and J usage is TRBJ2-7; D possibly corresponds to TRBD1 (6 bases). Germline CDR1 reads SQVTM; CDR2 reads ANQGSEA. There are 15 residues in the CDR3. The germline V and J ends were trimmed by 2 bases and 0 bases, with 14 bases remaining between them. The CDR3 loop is CSVEFRTESSYEQYF. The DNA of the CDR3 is TGCAGCGTTGAATTTCGGACAGAGAGCTCCTACGAGCAGTACTTC.

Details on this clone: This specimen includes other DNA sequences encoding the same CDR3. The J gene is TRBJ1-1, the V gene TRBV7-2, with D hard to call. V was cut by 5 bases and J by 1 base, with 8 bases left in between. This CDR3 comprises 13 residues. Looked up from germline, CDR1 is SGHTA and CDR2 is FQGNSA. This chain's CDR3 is CASSPRGNTEAFF. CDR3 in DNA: TGTGCCAGCAGCCCCCGGGGGAACACTGAAGCTTTCTTT. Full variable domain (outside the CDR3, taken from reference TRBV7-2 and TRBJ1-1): GAGVSQSPSNKVTEKGKDVELRCDPISGHTALYWYRQSLGQGLEFLIYFQGNSAPDKSGLPSDRFSAERTGGSVSTLTIQRTQQEDSAVYLCASSPRGNTEAFFGQGTRLTVV.

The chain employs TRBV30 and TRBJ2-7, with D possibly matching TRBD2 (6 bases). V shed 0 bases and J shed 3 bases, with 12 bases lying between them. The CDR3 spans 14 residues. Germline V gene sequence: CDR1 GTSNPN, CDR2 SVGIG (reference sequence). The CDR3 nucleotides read TGTGCCTGGAGTGTTACTAGCCCTAACTACGAGCAGTACTTC. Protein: CAWSVTSPNYEQYF. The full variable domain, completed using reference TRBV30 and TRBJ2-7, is SQTIHQWPATLVQPVGSPLSLECTVEGTSNPNLYWYRQAAGRGLQLLFYSVGIGQISSEVPQNLSASRPQDRQFILSSKKLLLSDSGFYLCAWSVTSPNYEQYFGPGTRLTVT.

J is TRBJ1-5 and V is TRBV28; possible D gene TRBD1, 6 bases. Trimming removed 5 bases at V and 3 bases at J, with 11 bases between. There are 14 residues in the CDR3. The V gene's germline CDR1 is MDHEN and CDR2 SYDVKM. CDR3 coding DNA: TGTGCCAGCAGTCCCGGACAGTACAATCAGCCCCAGCATTTT. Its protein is CASSPGQYNQPQHF.